The entry that follows covers one TCR beta chain sequence. Its target is not known. Resections removed during corrective heart surgery provided the thymus tissue used. Immunologically healthy infants in Finland undergoing congenital heart defect surgery were the donors. This sample stems from a study of human thymus T cells. Overall study findings and caveats: Related research described strongly overlapping thymic repertoires in unrelated people. Gene usage (both V and J) appeared biased in thymic and blood repertoires.

Unmatched junction bases numbered 5, after V lost 2 bases and J lost 1 base. Germline V gives CDR1 SGHVS, CDR2 FQNEAQ. CDR3 length: 16 residues. The table came from immunoSEQ multiplex PCR; TCRdb's copy has only in-frame clones and leaves some out. Of 75,000 to 90,000 clones in the sample, 90% to 98% are singletons; the top ten hold 0.031%. This receptor was identified in a boy under two years old with a congenital heart defect but otherwise immunologically healthy. V and J are TRBV7-8 and TRBJ1-2; 9 nucleotides align to TRBD1. The sample comprised thymus tissue. CDR3 sequence (DNA): TGTGCCAGCAGCTTAAGAGGGACAGGGAGTAACTATGGCTACACCTTC. It yields the protein CASSLRGTGSNYGYTF.